The 32 T cell receptor beta chains given below trace back to one sample, sequenced in a study of T cell repertoires in cytomegalovirus infection. TCRdb reanalysed the reads using MiXCR and keeps one entry per CDR3 protein. The data show 340,000 or so distinct CDR3 sequences, around 25% seen once. No antigen has been assigned to these receptors. Material: cultured PBMCs, obtained from culture after CMV antigen stimulation. The receptors originated from a human donor in good health (CMV status not recorded). Some clones in this sample may be carry-over from other donors' samples.

The rearrangement joins TRBV27 to TRBJ2-5, with 9 bases lining up with TRBD2. The V gene's germline CDR1 is MNHEY and CDR2 SMNVEV (reference sequence). This CDR3 is 15 amino acids long. V lost 5 bases and J lost 4; bases outside the gene matches: 8. The CDR3 is CASSDLSGGPETQYF. Here the CDR3 DNA reads TGTGCCAGCAGTGACCTTAGCGGGGGCCCAGAGACCCAGTACTTC.

V is TRBV7-3 and J is TRBJ2-7; a possible D gene is TRBD1 (7 bases). V shed 5 bases and J shed 3 bases, with 14 bases lying between them. This CDR3 has 14 residues. The germline V gene encodes CDR1 SGHTA and CDR2 FQGTGA. The CDR3: CASSARDSNYEQYF. In DNA form, the CDR3 reads TGTGCCAGCAGCGCGCGGGACAGCAACTACGAGCAGTACTTC.

The V gene is TRBV4-3, the J gene TRBJ2-2; a possible D gene is TRBD2 (6 bases). Germline V CDR1 and CDR2: LGHNA, YSLEER. The CDR3 has 14 amino acids. The V end lost 4 bases, the J end lost 4 bases, and 10 bases lay between the germline ends. As DNA, the CDR3 is TGCGCCAGCAGCCCGTTTAGCGGCACCGGGGAGCTGTTTTTT. Its protein is CASSPFSGTGELFF.

In its sample, this clonotype was seen many times. The CDR3 DNA reads as TGTGCCACCAGTGCTCTAGCGGGAGTCAATGAGCAGTTCTTC. Translation gives CATSALAGVNEQFF. The chain joins TRBV24-1 to TRBJ2-1, with 10 nucleotides matching TRBD2. The CDR3 is 14 amino acids. CDR1 and CDR2 from the germline V gene are KGHDR and SFDVKD. Unmatched junction bases numbered 3, after V lost 5 bases and J lost 6 bases.

This clonotype came up many times. The V gene is TRBV7-2, the J gene TRBJ2-7; D unclear. V was shortened by 5 bases and J by 4 bases, with 12 bases between the two germline ends. Germline-derived CDR1 and CDR2 are SGHTA and FQGNSA. The CDR3 runs 13 residues. CDR3: CASSRDRAYEQYV. In DNA, the CDR3 is TGTGCCAGCAGCCGCGACCGAGCTTACGAGCAGTACGTC.

This clonotype was seen many times. The CDR3 DNA is TGTGCCAGCAGTGGAACTGACAGGGCTAATTCACCCCTCCACTTT. Its translation: CASSGTDRANSPLHF. V usage is TRBV7-2 and J usage is TRBJ1-6, with 7 bases aligning to TRBD1. CDR1 is SGHTA and CDR2 is FQGNSA in the germline V gene. The CDR3 is 15 residues long. V was pared by 6 bases and J by 6 bases, with 8 bases of the junction left unmatched.

This clonotype was detected only a few times. This chain uses TRBV7-2 with TRBJ2-5; 7 bases fit TRBD1. Per germline, CDR1 SGHTA and CDR2 FQGNSA. This CDR3 spans 17 amino acids. V lost 0 bases, J lost 5 bases, and 12 bases stayed unmatched. Written as DNA, the CDR3 is TGTGCCAGCAGCTTAGCGGGCCAAGGGGGCATATCGGAGACCCAGTACTTC. Translated, it gives CASSLAGQGGISETQYF.

The chain employs TRBV9 and TRBJ1-2; tentative D call: TRBD1 (5 bases). Germline V lookup: CDR1 SGDLS, CDR2 YYNGEE. V was shortened by 0 bases and J by 2 bases, with 8 bases between the two germline ends. The CDR3 extends over 14 amino acids. The CDR3: CASSVARTNYGYTF. In nucleotides, the CDR3 is TGTGCCAGCAGCGTAGCTAGGACAAACTATGGCTACACCTTC. Complete variable domain (other parts from reference TRBV9 and TRBJ1-2): DSGVTQTPKHLITATGQRVTLRCSPRSGDLSVYWYQQSLDQGLQFLIQYYNGEERAKGNILERFSAQQFPDLHSELNLSSLELGDSALYFCASSVARTNYGYTFGSGTRLTVV.

The rearrangement uses TRBV7-9 and TRBJ2-3; 13 bases line up with TRBD2. CDR3 length: 16 amino acids. Germline loops: CDR1 SEHNR, CDR2 FQNEAQ (reference sequence). V lost 1 base to trimming and J lost 7 bases; unmatched junction nucleotides: 5. CDR3 DNA sequence: TGTGCCAGCAGCTTAGGGACTAGCGGGAGTGTGAATACGCAGTATTTT. Its translation is CASSLGTSGSVNTQYF. Full variable domain (remainder filled in from reference TRBV7-9 and TRBJ2-3): DTGVSQNPRHKITKRGQNVTFRCDPISEHNRLYWYRQTLGQGPEFLTYFQNEAQLEKSRLLSDRFSAERPKGSFSTLEIQRTEQGDSAMYLCASSLGTSGSVNTQYFGPGTRLTVL.

This chain connects TRBV7-2 to TRBJ1-1; D is perhaps TRBD1 (6 bases). Trimming removed 6 bases at V and 4 bases at J, with 18 bases between. Germline values: CDR1 SGHTA, CDR2 FQGNSA. The CDR3 runs to 15 residues. CDR3 coding DNA: TGTGCCAGCAGTCTAGGGGGGAGGATTGGCACTGAAGCTTTCTTT. This sequence encodes CASSLGGRIGTEAFF.

This clonotype occurred a few times. This chain connects TRBV4-3 to TRBJ2-5, with D unresolved. CDR1 and CDR2 (germline): LGHNA, YSLEER. With 2 bases removed from V and 5 bases from J, the gap between germline ends came to 9 bases. The CDR3 covers 13 residues. The DNA for the CDR3 is TGCGCCAGCAGCCAAAGGGTAGCCGAGACCCAGTACTTC. As protein: CASSQRVAETQYF.

This clonotype was seen ten or more times. The chain combines TRBV6-1 with TRBJ2-5; 8 bases match TRBD2. The CDR3 extends over 14 amino acids. The germline V gene encodes CDR1 MNHNS and CDR2 SASEGT. The V gene end was trimmed by 7 bases and the J gene end by 1 base; junction bases not matched to a gene: 5. CDR3 region: CASKISGAQETQYF. CDR3 nucleotide sequence: TGTGCCAGCAAGATTAGCGGGGCCCAAGAGACCCAGTACTTC.

V usage is TRBV2 and J usage is TRBJ2-2, with D hard to call. There are 13 residues in the CDR3. Germline CDR1 and CDR2: SNHLY and FYNNEI. V lost 5 bases, J lost 1 base, and 5 bases lay in between. The chain's CDR3 is CASSRRNTGELFF. Written as DNA, the CDR3 is TGTGCCAGCAGTAGGCGGAACACCGGGGAGCTGTTTTTT. The full variable domain, its missing parts supplied by reference TRBV2 and TRBJ2-2, is EPEVTQTPSHQVTQMGQEVILRCVPISNHLYFYWYRQILGQKVEFLVSFYNNEISEKSEIFDDQFSVERPDGSNFTLKIRSTKLEDSAMYFCASSRRNTGELFFGEGSRLTVL.

This clonotype has a count of ten or more. The J gene is TRBJ2-3, the V gene TRBV4-3; D is possibly TRBD1 (6 bases). The CDR3 has 13 residues. V was shortened by 1 base and J by 5 bases, with 7 bases between the two germline ends. Germline V gives CDR1 LGHNA, CDR2 YSLEER. The CDR3 nucleotides are TGCGCCAGCAGCCAAGGAGGGGGAGATACGCAGTATTTT. Translated: CASSQGGGDTQYF.

This sequence joins TRBV20-1 and TRBJ1-1, with unresolved D. This CDR3 contains 10 residues. The ends were cut back, 2 bases at V and 10 bases at J, with 8 bases in the middle. Germline CDR1 is DFQATT and CDR2 is SNEGSKA (reference sequence). The CDR3 sequence is CSARQVGAFF. CDR3 sequence (DNA): TGCAGTGCTAGACAGGTTGGAGCTTTCTTT.

The V and J genes are TRBV7-6 and TRBJ1-2; TRBD1 aligns across 8 bases. This CDR3 spans 18 amino acids. The V segment lost 1 base and the J segment 7 bases; nucleotides outside the gene matches: 17. Germline loops: CDR1 SGHVS, CDR2 FNYEAQ. The chain's CDR3 is CASSLGRLRTGIYGGYTF. CDR3 bases: TGTGCCAGCAGCTTAGGCCGGCTTCGGACAGGGATATATGGTGGCTACACCTTC.

This clonotype was observed at least ten times. The chain combines TRBV20-1 with TRBJ1-2; TRBD1 matches at 9 bases. The CDR3 length is 18 residues. The germline V gene encodes CDR1 DFQATT and CDR2 SNEGSKA (reference sequence). The V gene end was trimmed by 1 base and the J gene end by 4 bases; junction bases not matched to a gene: 16. The CDR3 reads CSARGATEGQGFIYGYTF. The CDR3 DNA reads as TGCAGTGCTAGAGGGGCTACCGAGGGACAGGGCTTTATCTATGGCTACACCTTC.

This clonotype came up a few times. The CDR3 is CATSDLRGGRDQETQYF. CDR3 nucleotide sequence: TGTGCCACCAGTGATTTGCGAGGAGGCAGGGACCAAGAGACCCAGTACTTC. The chain joins TRBV24-1 to TRBJ2-5; D possibly uses TRBD1 or TRBD2 (5 bases each). The CDR3 runs 17 residues. Germline V gene sequence: CDR1 KGHDR, CDR2 SFDVKD. V dropped 0 bases and J dropped 0 bases, with 13 bases sitting between them.

The V gene is TRBV7-2, the J gene TRBJ2-1; 11 bases align to TRBD2. Unmatched junction bases numbered 3, after V lost 1 base and J lost 4 bases. Germline V gene lookup returns CDR1 SGHTA and CDR2 FQGNSA. The CDR3 sequence is 16 residues long. DNA for the CDR3: TGTGCCAGCAGCTTAGTGGCTAGCGGGAGGTACAATGAGCAGTTCTTC. It encodes CASSLVASGRYNEQFF.

This clonotype has a count of ten or more. This chain joins TRBV7-2 and TRBJ2-3; D is unresolved. Germline values: CDR1 SGHTA, CDR2 FQGNSA. The CDR3 runs to 13 residues. Trimming removed 1 base from V and 3 bases from J, with 5 bases in between. The CDR3 nucleotides read TGTGCCAGCAGCTTAGTAGTTACAGATACGCAGTATTTT. Its translation is CASSLVVTDTQYF.

In this sample, this clonotype turned up many times. The chain recombines TRBV11-2 with TRBJ1-1; D might be TRBD1 (6 bases). The germline gives CDR1 SGHAT, CDR2 FQNNGV. V was shortened by 4 bases and J by 6 bases, with 15 bases between the two germline ends. This CDR3 comprises 14 residues. CDR3 in DNA: TGTGCCAGCAGCTACAACGGGGGCGATGCTGAAGCTTTCTTT. The encoded protein is CASSYNGGDAEAFF.

This chain links TRBV6-8 with TRBJ2-5; 8 bases match TRBD2. The CDR3 spans 16 residues. Germline-derived CDR1 and CDR2 are MNHGY and SAAAGT. J lost 0 bases, V lost 0 bases, and 3 bases had no gene match. CDR3 DNA sequence: TGTGCCAGCAGTTACTCCAGCGGGAGCGACCAAGAGACCCAGTACTTC. Its translation is CASSYSSGSDQETQYF.

The J gene is TRBJ2-3, the V gene TRBV7-2; D may be TRBD2 (6 bases). Trimming shortened V by 4 bases and J by 0 bases, and 14 bases separated the two germline ends. This CDR3 contains 16 residues. Germline V gives CDR1 SGHTA, CDR2 FQGNSA. In nucleotides, the CDR3 is TGTGCCAGCAGCTGGCGGGGTAGCGGTAGCACAGATACGCAGTATTTT. Its translation: CASSWRGSGSTDTQYF. The entire variable domain, with the rest obtained from reference TRBV7-2 and TRBJ2-3, is as follows: GAGVSQSPSNKVTEKGKDVELRCDPISGHTALYWYRQSLGQGLEFLIYFQGNSAPDKSGLPSDRFSAERTGGSVSTLTIQRTQQEDSAVYLCASSWRGSGSTDTQYFGPGTRLTVL.

This clonotype turned up a few times. The V call is TRBV6-1, the J call TRBJ2-7, with 12 bases aligning to TRBD1. V lost 4 bases and J lost 6; bases outside the gene matches: 4. CDR3 size: 14 residues. Germline CDR1 and CDR2: MNHNS and SASEGT. Written as DNA, the CDR3 is TGTGCCAGCAGTGGGGACAGGGGGCTTGTCGAGCAGTACGTC. Protein: CASSGDRGLVEQYV.

CDR3 loop: CASSKTSGRDNEQFF. The DNA of the CDR3 is TGCGCCAGCAGCAAAACTAGCGGGAGGGACAATGAGCAGTTCTTC. This chain uses TRBV5-1 with TRBJ2-1; 13 bases fit TRBD2. CDR1 SGHRS and CDR2 YFSETQ come from the germline V gene. V dropped 4 bases and J dropped 5; count of bases not matched to a gene: 3. CDR3 length: 15 amino acids.

J is TRBJ2-7 and V is TRBV28, with 11 bases aligning to TRBD1. This CDR3 spans 14 amino acids. The V gene end was trimmed by 6 bases and the J gene end by 3 bases; junction bases not matched to a gene: 4. Germline CDR1 reads MDHEN; CDR2 reads SYDVKM. The CDR3 is CASRDRGRSYEQYF. CDR3 nucleotides: TGTGCCAGCAGGGACAGGGGGCGAAGCTACGAGCAGTACTTC.

This clonotype was seen ten or more times. As DNA, the CDR3 is TGTGCCAGCAGCTTAGGCAATTTAGAGCAGTTCTTC. It specifies CASSLGNLEQFF. The chain employs TRBV7-8 and TRBJ2-1; D remains unclear. The CDR3 spans 12 residues. Germline CDR1 reads SGHVS; CDR2 reads FQNEAQ. V lost 1 base to trimming and J lost 10 bases, with 8 bases between them. The whole variable domain, filled in from reference TRBV7-8 and TRBJ2-1, reads GAGVSQSPRYKVAKRGQDVALRCDPISGHVSLFWYQQALGQGPEFLTYFQNEAQLDKSGLPSDRFFAERPEGSVSTLKIQRTQQEDSAVYLCASSLGNLEQFFGPGTRLTVL.

This clonotype showed up just a few times. This sequence joins TRBV11-2 and TRBJ2-4; D gene unclear. Germline CDR1 and CDR2: SGHAT and FQNNGV. This CDR3 has 16 amino acids. Trimming removed 0 bases from V and 5 bases from J, with 14 bases in between. This chain's CDR3 is CASSLDKWRRENIQYF. In DNA form, the CDR3 reads TGTGCCAGCAGCTTAGATAAGTGGCGACGGGAAAACATTCAGTACTTC.

The chain is built from TRBV28 and TRBJ2-1; possibly TRBD1 for D (5 bases). The CDR3 has 15 amino acids. Trimming shortened V by 5 bases and J by 4 bases, and 15 bases separated the two germline ends. Germline V gene lookup returns CDR1 MDHEN and CDR2 SYDVKM. DNA for the CDR3: TGTGCCAGCAGTGGGGCGAGAGCCCTTTACAATGAGCAGTTCTTC. It translates to CASSGARALYNEQFF.

The chain joins TRBV14 to TRBJ2-3, with a possible D match to TRBD2 (6 bases). Germline V gene lookup returns CDR1 SGHDN and CDR2 FVKESK. The CDR3 loop spans 13 amino acids. V gave up 1 base and J gave up 4 bases, with 6 bases separating them. The CDR3 is CASSQGGADTQYF. CDR3 sequence (DNA): TGTGCCAGCAGCCAAGGGGGGGCAGATACGCAGTATTTT.

Many counts were recorded for this clonotype. The chain links TRBV5-1 to TRBJ1-4; D ambiguous. This CDR3 spans 16 amino acids. Germline CDR1 reads SGHRS; CDR2 reads YFSETQ. Trimming took 4 bases from V and 2 from J, leaving 15 bases between them. DNA for the CDR3: TGCGCCAGCAGCACGGACGGCTTGAAGACTAATGAAAAACTGTTTTTT. Translating it yields CASSTDGLKTNEKLFF. The variable domain in full, with the rest retrieved from reference TRBV5-1 and TRBJ1-4, is KAGVTQTPRYLIKTRGQQVTLSCSPISGHRSVSWYQQTPGQGLQFLFEYFSETQRNKGNFPGRFSGRQFSNSRSEMNVSTLELGDSALYLCASSTDGLKTNEKLFFGSGTQLSVL.

This clonotype was counted ten times or more. The chain is built from TRBV7-2 and TRBJ1-2, with TRBD1 matching over 8 bases. This CDR3 contains 13 residues. CDR1 and CDR2 from the germline V gene are SGHTA and FQGNSA. Unmatched junction bases numbered 6, after V lost 5 bases and J lost 7 bases. The CDR3 protein is CASSRQGTSGYTF. Written as DNA, the CDR3 is TGTGCCAGCAGCCGACAGGGGACCAGTGGCTACACCTTC.